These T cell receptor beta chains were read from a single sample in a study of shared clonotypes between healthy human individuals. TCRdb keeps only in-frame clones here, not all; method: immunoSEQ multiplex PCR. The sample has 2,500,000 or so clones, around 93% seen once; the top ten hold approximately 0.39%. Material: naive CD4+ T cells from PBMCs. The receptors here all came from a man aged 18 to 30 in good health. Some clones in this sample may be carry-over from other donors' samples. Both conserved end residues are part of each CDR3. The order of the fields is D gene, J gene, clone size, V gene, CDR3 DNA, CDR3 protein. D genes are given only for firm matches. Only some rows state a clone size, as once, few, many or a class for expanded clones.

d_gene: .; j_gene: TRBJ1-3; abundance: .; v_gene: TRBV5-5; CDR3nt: TGTGCCAGCAGCTTGGACAGCTTCTCTGGAAACACCATATATTTT; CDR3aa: CASSLDSFSGNTIYF
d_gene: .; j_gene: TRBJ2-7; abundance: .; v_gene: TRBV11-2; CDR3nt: TGTGCCAGCAGCTTAGTTAACCAGAGAGCCCACGAGCAGTACTTC; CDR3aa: CASSLVNQRAHEQYF
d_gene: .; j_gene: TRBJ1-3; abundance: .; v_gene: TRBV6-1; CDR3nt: TGTGCCAGCATGGCTGGGGGTTTAAGAAACACCATATATTTT; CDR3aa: CASMAGGLRNTIYF
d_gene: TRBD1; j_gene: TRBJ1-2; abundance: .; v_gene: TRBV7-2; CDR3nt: TGTGCCAGCAGCTTGGGGACAGGGTCTGACGGCTACACCTTC; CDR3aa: CASSLGTGSDGYTF
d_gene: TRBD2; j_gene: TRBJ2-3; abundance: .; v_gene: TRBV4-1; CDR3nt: TGCGCCAGCAGCCAAGTTCCGGGAGGGAGCACAGATACGCAGTATTTT; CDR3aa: CASSQVPGGSTDTQYF
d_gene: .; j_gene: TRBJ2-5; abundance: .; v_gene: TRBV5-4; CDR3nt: TGTGCCAGCAGCGCGTCCGGGACCTCAGAGACCCAGTACTTC; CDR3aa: CASSASGTSETQYF
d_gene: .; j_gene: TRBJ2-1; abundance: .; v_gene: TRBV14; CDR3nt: TGTGCCAGCAGTTACGGGGTTAGCTCCTACAATGAGCAGTTCTTC; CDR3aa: CASSYGVSSYNEQFF
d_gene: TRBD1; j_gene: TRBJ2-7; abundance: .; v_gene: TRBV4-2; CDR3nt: TGTGCCAGCAGCCCCCAATGGGACAGATCCTACGAGCAGTACTTC; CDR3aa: CASSPQWDRSYEQYF
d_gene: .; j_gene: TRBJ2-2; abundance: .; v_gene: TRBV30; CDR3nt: TGTGCCTGGAGTCGCTTTGCCGGGGAGCTGTTTTTT; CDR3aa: CAWSRFAGELFF
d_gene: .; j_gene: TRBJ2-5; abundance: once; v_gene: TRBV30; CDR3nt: TGTGCCTGGAGTGAGGGGGGTAGCCAAGAGACCCAGTACTTC; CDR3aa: CAWSEGGSQETQYF
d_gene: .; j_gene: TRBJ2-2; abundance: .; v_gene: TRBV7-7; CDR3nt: TGTGCCAGCAGCTTCAACCTGGGGAACACCGGGGAGCTGTTTTTT; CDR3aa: CASSFNLGNTGELFF
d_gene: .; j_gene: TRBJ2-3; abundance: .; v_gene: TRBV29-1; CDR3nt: TGCAGCGTTGAGTTCGTCGGCTTTACGCAGTATTTT; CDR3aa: CSVEFVGFTQYF
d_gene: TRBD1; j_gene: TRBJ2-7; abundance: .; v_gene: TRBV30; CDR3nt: TGTGCCTGGAGGGCCCAGAATAGGGACAGGCGGAGAACCTACGAGCAGTACTTC; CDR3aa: CAWRAQNRDRRRTYEQYF
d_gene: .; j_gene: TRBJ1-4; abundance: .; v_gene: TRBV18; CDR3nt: TGTGCCAGCTCAAGGGACCCTAATGAAAAACTGTTTTTT; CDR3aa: CASSRDPNEKLFF
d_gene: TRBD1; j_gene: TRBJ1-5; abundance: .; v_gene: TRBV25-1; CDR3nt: TGTGCCAGCAGTCAGGGGGTATATAGCAATCAGCCCCAGCATTTT; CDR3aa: CASSQGVYSNQPQHF
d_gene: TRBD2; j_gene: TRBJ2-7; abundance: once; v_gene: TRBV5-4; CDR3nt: TGTGCCAGCAGGTCTATGACTAGCGGGAACTACGAGCAGTACTTC; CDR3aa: CASRSMTSGNYEQYF
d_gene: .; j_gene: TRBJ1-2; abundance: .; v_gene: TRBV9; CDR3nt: TGTGCCAGCAGCGTAGTTGAGGGGTACACCTTC; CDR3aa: CASSVVEGYTF
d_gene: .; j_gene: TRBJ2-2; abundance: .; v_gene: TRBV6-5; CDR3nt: TGTGCCAGCAGGGGGCCCGGGGAGCTGTTTTTT; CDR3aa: CASRGPGELFF
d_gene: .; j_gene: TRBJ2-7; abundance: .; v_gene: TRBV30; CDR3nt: TGTGCCTGGAGTTTAGACAGGCGGCACGAGCAGTACTTC; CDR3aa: CAWSLDRRHEQYF
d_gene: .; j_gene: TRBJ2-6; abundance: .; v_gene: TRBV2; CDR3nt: TGTGCCAGCAGCTGGTTGGAGAGTGGGGCCAACGTCCTGACTTTC; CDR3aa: CASSWLESGANVLTF
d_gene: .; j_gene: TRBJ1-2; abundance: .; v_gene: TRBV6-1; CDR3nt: TGTGCCAGCAGTGAAGCGGTAAGGCCCGGGTTGGGCTACACCTTC; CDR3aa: CASSEAVRPGLGYTF
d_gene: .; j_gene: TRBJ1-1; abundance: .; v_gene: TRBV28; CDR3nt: TGTGCCAGCAGCCCCCCTTACGGCAGGGGAGCTTTCTTT; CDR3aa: CASSPPYGRGAFF
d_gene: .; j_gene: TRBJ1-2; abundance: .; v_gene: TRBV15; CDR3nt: TGTGCCACCAGCAGAGAACGGGGGAGTGGCTACACCTTC; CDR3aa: CATSRERGSGYTF
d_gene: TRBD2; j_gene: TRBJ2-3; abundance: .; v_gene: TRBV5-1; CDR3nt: TGCGCCAGCAGCTTGTTCGGGACTAGCGGAAGCACAGATACGCAGTATTTT; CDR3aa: CASSLFGTSGSTDTQYF
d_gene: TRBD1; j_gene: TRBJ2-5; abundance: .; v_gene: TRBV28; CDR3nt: TGTGCCAGCACATTAACAGGGGGTTGGCAAGAGACCCAGTACTTC; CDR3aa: CASTLTGGWQETQYF
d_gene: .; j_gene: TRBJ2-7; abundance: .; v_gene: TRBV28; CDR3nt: TGTGCCAGCAGTTCCACCCTCTACGAGCAGTACTTC; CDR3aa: CASSSTLYEQYF
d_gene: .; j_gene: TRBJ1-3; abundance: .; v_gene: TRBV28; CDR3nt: TGTGCCAGCAGTTTAACGGGTCCGGACACCATATATTTT; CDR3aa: CASSLTGPDTIYF
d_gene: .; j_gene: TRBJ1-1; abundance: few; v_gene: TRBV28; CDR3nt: TGTGCCAGCAGGCCAGGGTGGAACACTGAAGCTTTCTTT; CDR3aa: CASRPGWNTEAFF
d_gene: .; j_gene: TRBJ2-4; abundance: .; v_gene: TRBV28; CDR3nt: TGTGCCAGCAGTTTGGTCTCTTTTCCCGCACAGAAGTACTTC; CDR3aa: CASSLVSFPAQKYF
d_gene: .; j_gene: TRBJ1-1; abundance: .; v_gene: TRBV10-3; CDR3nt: TGTGCCATCAGTGATCATGGAGCGAACACTGAAGCTTTCTTT; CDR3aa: CAISDHGANTEAFF
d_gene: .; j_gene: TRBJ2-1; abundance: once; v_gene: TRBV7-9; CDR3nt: TGTGCCAGCAGCTTGCTCGCTTTTAGTGAGCAGTTCTTC; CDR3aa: CASSLLAFSEQFF
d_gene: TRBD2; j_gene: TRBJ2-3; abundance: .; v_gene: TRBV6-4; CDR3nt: TGTGCCAGCAGCTTGATTTCTAGCGGGAGCACAGATACGCAGTATTTT; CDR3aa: CASSLISSGSTDTQYF
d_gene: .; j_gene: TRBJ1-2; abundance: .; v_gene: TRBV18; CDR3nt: TGTGCCAGCTCACCGGACAGAAATGGCTACACCTTC; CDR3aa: CASSPDRNGYTF
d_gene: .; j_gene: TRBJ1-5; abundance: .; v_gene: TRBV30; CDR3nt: TGTGCCTGGAGTGTACCGTCTAGTGGGGTCGCGGGGCCCCAGCATTTT; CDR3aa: CAWSVPSSGVAGPQHF
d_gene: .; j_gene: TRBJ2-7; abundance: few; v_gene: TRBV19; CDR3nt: TGTGCCAGTAGTAGGGGGACTGGGCAGTACTTC; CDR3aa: CASSRGTGQYF
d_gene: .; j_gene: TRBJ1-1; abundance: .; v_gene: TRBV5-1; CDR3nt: TGCGCCAGCAGCTTGGAACCCCAGAACACTGAAGCTTTCTTT; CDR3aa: CASSLEPQNTEAFF
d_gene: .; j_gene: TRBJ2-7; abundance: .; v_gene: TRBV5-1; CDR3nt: TGCGCCAGCAGCTTGGAAATAGGCCGGACGGACGAGCAGTACTTC; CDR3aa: CASSLEIGRTDEQYF
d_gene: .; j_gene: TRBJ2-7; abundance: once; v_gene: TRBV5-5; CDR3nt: TGTGCCAGCAGCTACACCAGGGTGAATTCGGGGGAGCAGTACTTC; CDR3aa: CASSYTRVNSGEQYF
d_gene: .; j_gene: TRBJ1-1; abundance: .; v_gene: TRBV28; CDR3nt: TGTGCCAGCAACCCTTTTCCCCGGGAGGCTGAAGCTTTCTTT; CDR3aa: CASNPFPREAEAFF
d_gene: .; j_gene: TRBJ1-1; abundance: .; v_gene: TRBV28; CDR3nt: TGTGCCAGCAGTCCCTCAAGGGTGGGAGACACTGAAGCTTTCTTT; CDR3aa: CASSPSRVGDTEAFF
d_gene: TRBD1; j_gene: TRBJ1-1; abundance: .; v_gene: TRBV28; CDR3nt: TGTGCCAGCAGTCCTATGGGGGTACAGGGGACCACTGAAGCTTTCTTT; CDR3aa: CASSPMGVQGTTEAFF
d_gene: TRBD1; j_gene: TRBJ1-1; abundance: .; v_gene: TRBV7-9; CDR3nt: TGTGCCAGCAGCATAACAGGGGCGGCCACTGAAGCTTTCTTT; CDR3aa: CASSITGAATEAFF
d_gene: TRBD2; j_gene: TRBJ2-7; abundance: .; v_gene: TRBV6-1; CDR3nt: TGTGCCAGCAGGTTACTCCTAGCGGGATCCTACGAGCAGTACTTC; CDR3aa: CASRLLLAGSYEQYF
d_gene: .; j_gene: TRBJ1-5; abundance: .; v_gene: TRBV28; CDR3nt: TGTGCCAGCAGTCCCCCGTGGGGAGAGGGTAGCAATCAGCCCCAGCATTTT; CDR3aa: CASSPPWGEGSNQPQHF
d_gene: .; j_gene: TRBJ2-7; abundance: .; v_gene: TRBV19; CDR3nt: TGTGCCAGTAGTATTGGGCAGGGGCTCTACGAGCAGTACTTC; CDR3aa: CASSIGQGLYEQYF